One and the same sample provided the 10 T cell receptor beta chains below, sequenced in a study of human T cells and chemical hapten exposure. The time point here: patch test 2, 6 weeks after DPC sensitization. As for treatment: therapeutic diphenylcyclopropenone sensitization with weekly scalp DPC. In TCRdb, the RACE reads were re-called with MiXCR into one record per CDR3 protein. Here the sample spans about 89,000 distinct CDR3 sequences, 9.5% to 12% being singletons. The input for sequencing was whole blood, taken in connection with sensitization to the hapten diphenylcyclopropenone (DPC). The source is a man in his forties or fifties with alopecia areata. Some clones in this sample may be carry-over from other donors' samples.

V gene TRBV2 combines with J gene TRBJ1-3; 7 bases map to TRBD1. Trimming removed 3 bases from V and 0 bases from J; junction bases left unmatched: 14. Germline V lookup: CDR1 SNHLY, CDR2 FYNNEI. This CDR3 has 19 residues. In DNA form, the CDR3 reads TGTGCCAGCAGTGATGACAGGGTTCGTACCCTGAGCTCTGGAAACACCATATATTTT. It codes for CASSDDRVRTLSSGNTIYF. Looking up the rest from reference TRBV2 and TRBJ1-3 gives the full variable domain: EPEVTQTPSHQVTQMGQEVILRCVPISNHLYFYWYRQILGQKVEFLVSFYNNEISEKSEIFDDQFSVERPDGSNFTLKIRSTKLEDSAMYFCASSDDRVRTLSSGNTIYFGEGSWLTVV.

The gene calls are TRBV19 and TRBJ2-1; 7 nucleotides align to TRBD2. The CDR3 runs to 15 residues. After removal of 9 bases from V and 2 bases from J, the junction contained 10 bases not matched to a gene. Looked up from germline, CDR1 is LNHDA and CDR2 is SQIVND (reference sequence). CDR3 sequence: CASRGTTIPYNEQFF. The DNA of the CDR3 is TGTGCCAGCCGTGGGACTACCATCCCCTACAATGAGCAGTTCTTC.

In this sample, this clonotype turned up a few times. The V and J genes are TRBV30 and TRBJ2-3; D remains ambiguous. The CDR3 length is 12 residues. Deletions cut 0 bases from V and 5 bases from J, with 6 bases between. Germline V gene sequence: CDR1 GTSNPN, CDR2 SVGIG (reference sequence). As DNA, the CDR3 is TGTGCCTGGAGTGTACAGAGAGATACGCAGTATTTT. Its translation: CAWSVQRDTQYF.

This clonotype was seen at least ten times. The chain joins TRBV6-2 or TRBV6-3 to TRBJ1-2; D uncertain. Germline-derived CDR1 and CDR2 are MNHEY and SVGEGT. The length of the CDR3 is 11 residues. V lost 7 bases, J lost 8 bases, and 11 bases lay in between. This chain's CDR3 is CASKSQHGYTF. The CDR3 DNA is TGTGCCAGCAAGTCTCAGCACGGCTACACCTTC.

This clonotype has a handful of counts. This chain connects TRBV5-6 to TRBJ2-6, with 9 bases that match TRBD1. The CDR3 covers 15 residues. With 4 bases clipped from V and 7 bases from J, the junction kept 6 bases outside the gene matches. The germline gives CDR1 SGHDT, CDR2 YYEEEE. The CDR3 loop reads CASSPRDRVANVLTF. The CDR3 DNA is TGTGCCAGCAGCCCGCGGGACAGGGTAGCCAACGTCCTGACTTTC.

The chain employs TRBV20-1 and TRBJ2-3; D not resolved. V gave up 6 bases and J gave up 6 bases, with 10 bases separating them. This CDR3 region has 11 residues. Germline CDR1 reads DFQATT; CDR2 reads SNEGSKA (reference sequence). The CDR3 region has the DNA TGCAGTGCCCCAGAAGAGGATACGCAGTATTTT. Its protein is CSAPEEDTQYF.

This clonotype was recorded a few times. CDR3 DNA sequence: TGTGCCAGCAGCTTAACTAGCGGTTCCTACAATGAGCAGTTCTTC. Translated, it gives CASSLTSGSYNEQFF. The rearrangement links TRBV11-2 to TRBJ2-1, with 8 bases matching TRBD2. The V and J ends lost 2 bases and 1 base, in that order; junction bases with no gene match: 1. Germline-derived CDR1 and CDR2 are SGHAT and FQNNGV. The CDR3 sequence is 15 residues long.

This sequence joins TRBV7-2 and TRBJ2-7, with D tentatively TRBD2 (6 bases). Trimming shortened V by 2 bases and J by 5 bases, and 7 bases separated the two germline ends. The germline gives CDR1 SGHTA, CDR2 FQGNSA. The CDR3 runs 12 residues. CDR3 region: CASSLWGDEQYF. CDR3 nucleotide sequence: TGTGCCAGCAGCTTATGGGGGGACGAGCAGTACTTC.

Ten or more counts support this clonotype. This sequence joins TRBV7-9 and TRBJ1-4; 7 nucleotides align to TRBD1. This CDR3 has 15 amino acids. In germline, CDR1 is SEHNR, CDR2 FQNEAQ (reference sequence). V lost 4 bases, J lost 4 bases, and 6 bases stayed unmatched. The CDR3 DNA is TGTGCCAGCAGCTGGCAGGGGGAGGTTAATGAAAAACTGTTTTTT. This gives the protein CASSWQGEVNEKLFF.

The chain couples TRBV12-3 or TRBV12-4 to TRBJ2-3; a weak D match, TRBD2 (5 bases). V shed 2 bases and J shed 4 bases, with 10 bases lying between them. The CDR3 length is 14 residues. CDR3 bases: TGTGCCAGCAGTTTATCTAGCAGATCAGATACGCAGTATTTT. Protein product: CASSLSSRSDTQYF.